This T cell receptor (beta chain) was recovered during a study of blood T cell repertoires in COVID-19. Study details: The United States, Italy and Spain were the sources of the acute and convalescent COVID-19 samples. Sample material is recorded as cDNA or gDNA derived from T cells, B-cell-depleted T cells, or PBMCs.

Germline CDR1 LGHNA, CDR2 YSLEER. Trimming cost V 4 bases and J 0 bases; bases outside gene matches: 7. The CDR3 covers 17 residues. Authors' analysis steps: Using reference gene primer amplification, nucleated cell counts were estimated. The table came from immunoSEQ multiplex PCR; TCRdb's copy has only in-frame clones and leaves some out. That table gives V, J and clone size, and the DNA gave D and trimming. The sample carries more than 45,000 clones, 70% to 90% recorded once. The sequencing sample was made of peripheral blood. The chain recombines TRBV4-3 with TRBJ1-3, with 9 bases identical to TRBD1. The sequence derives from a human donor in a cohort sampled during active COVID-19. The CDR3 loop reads CASSPLTGGLSGNTIYF. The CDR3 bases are TGCGCCAGCAGCCCCCTTACAGGGGGCCTCTCTGGAAACACCATATATTTT.